The 27 T cell receptor beta chains below were found in one sample sequenced in a study of fetal regulatory T cell absence and autoimmunity. Profiling relied on immunoSEQ multiplex PCR, and the TCRdb table lists in-frame clones only, not all of them. This sample carries approximately 46,000 clones, roughly 83% of them seen once, and the ten largest clones take approximately 0.45%. Sequencing was carried out using cord blood. The receptor set was obtained from a newborn boy with IPEX syndrome.

V and J are TRBV6-5 and TRBJ2-1, with D perhaps given as TRBD1 or TRBD2 (5 bases each). The V and J ends lost 2 bases and 2 bases respectively, with 10 bases between them. Germline CDR1 and CDR2: MNHEY and SVGAGI. The CDR3 is 15 residues long. This CDR3 reads CASSYRDPAYNEQFF. The CDR3, as DNA: TGTGCCAGCAGTTACCGGGACCCAGCCTACAATGAGCAGTTCTTC.

CDR3 amino acids: CASSLAFAQETQYF. The DNA of the CDR3 is TGTGCCAGCAGCTTAGCCTTCGCCCAAGAGACCCAGTACTTC. V gene TRBV7-2 combines with J gene TRBJ2-5, with no clear D. Trimming took off 0 bases at V and 1 base at J, with 6 bases between the two ends. The V gene's germline CDR1 is SGHTA and CDR2 FQGNSA. The CDR3 spans 14 residues.

This chain joins TRBV5-1 and TRBJ1-3; 8 nucleotides match TRBD1. V lost 1 base, J lost 0 bases, and 0 bases stayed unmatched. CDR1 is SGHRS, CDR2 YFSETQ, per germline. The CDR3 has 15 residues. CDR3 nucleotides: TGCGCCAGCAGCTTGACAGGGGGCTCTGGAAACACCATATATTTT. Its translation: CASSLTGGSGNTIYF. Using reference TRBV5-1 and TRBJ1-3 for the parts outside the CDR3, the full variable domain is KAGVTQTPRYLIKTRGQQVTLSCSPISGHRSVSWYQQTPGQGLQFLFEYFSETQRNKGNFPGRFSGRQFSNSRSEMNVSTLELGDSALYLCASSLTGGSGNTIYFGEGSWLTVV.

The chain recombines TRBV7-9 with TRBJ1-6; a possible D gene is TRBD1 (6 bases). The CDR3 spans 13 residues. Per the germline V gene, CDR1 is SEHNR and CDR2 is FQNEAQ (reference sequence). Trimming stripped 1 base from V and 11 bases from J, with 9 bases between. In nucleotides, the CDR3 is TGTGCCAGCAGCTTAGAGGGGGGGACACCCCTCCACTTT. Amino acids: CASSLEGGTPLHF.

The rearrangement joins TRBV7-2 to TRBJ2-7; 9 bases line up with TRBD2. Unmatched junction bases numbered 10, after V lost 5 bases and J lost 5 bases. In germline, CDR1 is SGHTA, CDR2 FQGNSA. The CDR3 contains 15 residues. The DNA of the CDR3 is TGTGCCAGCAGCACAACTAGCGGGTCCATGGACGAGCAGTACTTC. As protein: CASSTTSGSMDEQYF.

This clone was found a few times. The chain couples TRBV19 to TRBJ2-7; 8 bases match TRBD2. V shed 0 bases, J shed 3 bases, and the junction held 4 bases outside the gene matches. The germline gives CDR1 LNHDA, CDR2 SQIVND (reference sequence). This CDR3 contains 15 residues. CDR3 in amino acids: CASSIDLTSGYEQYF. CDR3 DNA: TGTGCCAGTAGTATAGATCTTACTAGCGGCTACGAGCAGTACTTC.

The rearrangement joins TRBV6-5 to TRBJ1-4; D remains ambiguous. Germline V CDR1 and CDR2: MNHEY, SVGAGI. The CDR3 spans 14 residues. The ends were cut back, 0 bases at V and 8 bases at J, with 10 bases in the middle. The CDR3 loop is CASSYSGGGEKLFF. In DNA, the CDR3 is TGTGCCAGCAGTTACTCCGGTGGAGGGGAAAAACTGTTTTTT.

The rearrangement links TRBV6-5 to TRBJ1-1; D call uncertain. The CDR3 totals 14 residues. Germline V gene data show CDR1 as MNHEY and CDR2 as SVGAGI. Trimming cost V 5 bases and J 4 bases, with 14 bases left between them. The CDR3 sequence is CASSPRGDGTEAFF. CDR3 bases: TGTGCCAGCAGTCCGCGGGGTGATGGCACTGAAGCTTTCTTT.

The J gene is TRBJ2-1, the V gene TRBV11-2; TRBD2 might be the D (6 bases). Trimming took off 1 base at V and 2 bases at J, with 18 bases between the two ends. Germline CDR1 is SGHAT and CDR2 is FQNNGV. The CDR3 contains 18 residues. CDR3: CASSLGFTLAGPYNEQFF. In nucleotides, the CDR3 is TGTGCCAGCAGCTTAGGCTTCACTCTGGCGGGGCCCTACAATGAGCAGTTCTTC.

V usage is TRBV5-1 and J usage is TRBJ2-2; the match to TRBD2 covers 10 bases. Losses at the gene ends were 0 bases for V and 6 bases for J; bases not matched to a gene: 8. The CDR3 consists of 17 residues. CDR1 and CDR2 (germline): SGHRS, YFSETQ. This CDR3 reads CASSLGLAGGIAGELFF. In DNA, the CDR3 is TGCGCCAGCAGCTTGGGACTAGCGGGTGGTATCGCCGGGGAGCTGTTTTTT.

The V and J genes are TRBV6-1 and TRBJ2-7; a weak D match, TRBD1 (5 bases). The length of the CDR3 is 14 residues. Germline V gives CDR1 MNHNS, CDR2 SASEGT. The ends were cut back, 6 bases at V and 0 bases at J, with 12 bases in the middle. The CDR3 sequence is CASSHRFPSYEQYF. CDR3 bases: TGTGCCAGCAGCCACAGGTTCCCCTCCTACGAGCAGTACTTC.

This clone came up once. The chain employs TRBV6-5 and TRBJ1-3; D is undetermined. Trimming pared 0 bases from V and 6 bases from J, leaving 15 bases between. Germline V gives CDR1 MNHEY, CDR2 SVGAGI. The CDR3 sequence is 16 residues long. CDR3 residues: CASSYSPGSGENTIYF. The CDR3 coding sequence is TGTGCCAGCAGTTACTCTCCCGGCTCTGGGGAAAACACCATATATTTT.

This clone showed up just a few times. This CDR3 reads CASSYSTGYNSPLHF. Here the CDR3 DNA reads TGTGCCAGCAGTTACTCGACGGGCTATAATTCACCCCTCCACTTT. J is TRBJ1-6 and V is TRBV6-5, with unresolved D. Germline V gives CDR1 MNHEY, CDR2 SVGAGI. Trimming stripped 0 bases from V and 3 bases from J, with 6 bases between. The length of the CDR3 is 15 residues.

A note on this clone: The sample carries other DNA sequences with the same CDR3. The chain carries TRBV7-6 and TRBJ2-5; 11 positions match TRBD2. The junction had 3 bases not matched to a gene; V was cut back by 1 base and J by 2 bases. Germline loops: CDR1 SGHVS, CDR2 FNYEAQ. The CDR3 covers 16 residues. The CDR3 DNA sequence: TGTGCCAGCAGCTTAGAAATAGCGGGGGGGCAAGAGACCCAGTACTTC. Its translation: CASSLEIAGGQETQYF. Full variable domain (rest looked up from reference TRBV7-6 and TRBJ2-5): GAGVSQSPRYKVTKRGQDVALRCDPISGHVSLYWYRQALGQGPEFLTYFNYEAQQDKSGLPNDRFSAERPEGSISTLTIQRTEQRDSAMYRCASSLEIAGGQETQYFGPGTRLLVL.

The chain links TRBV11-2 to TRBJ2-5, with D unclear. With 1 base removed from V and 2 bases from J, the gap between germline ends came to 11 bases. Per the germline V gene, CDR1 is SGHAT and CDR2 is FQNNGV. CDR3 length equals 15 residues. CDR3 sequence: CASSLVLTNQETQYF. The DNA of the CDR3 is TGTGCCAGCAGCTTAGTACTTACGAATCAAGAGACCCAGTACTTC.

The chain combines TRBV6-5 with TRBJ1-1; D is possibly TRBD1 (6 bases). The V end lost 6 bases, the J end lost 6 bases, and 14 bases lay between the germline ends. The CDR3 extends over 13 amino acids. Germline assignment: CDR1 MNHEY and CDR2 SVGAGI. CDR3 region: CASRPPRGPEAFF. The CDR3 nucleotides read TGTGCCAGCAGGCCCCCCAGGGGACCTGAAGCTTTCTTT.

This clone was counted between two and nine times. V is TRBV5-4 and J is TRBJ2-5; 8 bases map to TRBD1. The CDR3 spans 13 residues. CDR1 is SGHNT and CDR2 is YYREEE in the germline V gene (reference sequence). V lost 4 bases, J lost 4 bases, and 3 bases stayed unmatched. The CDR3 is CASSPQGGETQYF. In DNA, the CDR3 is TGTGCCAGCAGCCCACAGGGGGGAGAGACCCAGTACTTC.

The CDR3 sequence: CASSFTTGGDRGAFF. Here the CDR3 DNA reads TGTGCCAGCAGTTTCACGACAGGGGGCGACCGAGGAGCTTTCTTT. The chain has TRBV7-9 and TRBJ1-1, with 10 bases identical to TRBD1. CDR1 and CDR2 from the germline V gene are SEHNR and FQNEAQ (reference sequence). The CDR3 has 15 amino acids. Trimming took 6 bases from V and 10 from J; bases not matched to a gene: 14.

This sequence joins TRBV6-1 and TRBJ2-5; D call uncertain. The ends were cut back, 6 bases at V and 0 bases at J, with 14 bases in the middle. This CDR3 is 15 amino acids long. Germline V gene sequence: CDR1 MNHNS, CDR2 SASEGT. In DNA form, the CDR3 reads TGTGCCAGCAGCTTTAACATTCGTTACCAAGAGACCCAGTACTTC. Encoded protein: CASSFNIRYQETQYF.

The CDR3 bases are TGTGCCAGCAGCGTAGCTTGGCAAGAGACCCAGTACTTC. Translated, it gives CASSVAWQETQYF. The rearrangement links TRBV9 to TRBJ2-5; D is uncertain. Trimming left V 0 bases short and J 2 bases short, with 5 bases between. Germline CDR1 and CDR2: SGDLS and YYNGEE. This CDR3 has 13 residues.

The chain uses TRBV7-9 and TRBJ2-2; D gene uncertain. The V end lost 5 bases, the J end lost 3 bases, and 4 bases lay between the germline ends. The CDR3 spans 12 residues. The V gene's germline CDR1 is SEHNR and CDR2 FQNEAQ (reference sequence). CDR3 DNA sequence: TGTGCCAGCAGCCCGTACACCGGGGAGCTGTTTTTT. This gives the protein CASSPYTGELFF.

This chain connects TRBV11-3 to TRBJ2-7; the match to TRBD1 covers 11 bases. V was clipped by 7 bases and J by 3 bases; unmatched bases: 5. The V gene's germline CDR1 is SGHNT and CDR2 YENEEA. The CDR3 runs 14 residues. DNA of the CDR3: TGTGCCAGCAAGATTGGGACAGGGGGCTACGAGCAGTACTTC. It yields the protein CASKIGTGGYEQYF.

The V and J genes are TRBV7-9 and TRBJ2-2, with D possibly called TRBD1 or TRBD2 (5 bases each). Germline assignment: CDR1 SEHNR and CDR2 FQNEAQ (reference sequence). V lost 8 bases to trimming and J lost 4 bases, with 11 bases between them. The CDR3 sequence is 13 residues long. The DNA of the CDR3 is TGTGCCAGCTGCCGGGGCTTCACCGGGGAGCTGTTTTTT. Translation: CASCRGFTGELFF.

The chain joins TRBV4-3 to TRBJ2-7; D might be TRBD1 (5 bases). V shed 0 bases and J shed 3 bases, with 12 bases lying between them. The CDR3 consists of 15 residues. CDR1 is LGHNA and CDR2 is YSLEER in the germline V gene. CDR3: CASSQDRQGYYEQYF. In nucleotides, the CDR3 is TGCGCCAGCAGCCAAGATCGGCAGGGATACTACGAGCAGTACTTC.

The genes are TRBV19 and TRBJ1-2; 10 bases are shared with TRBD1. J lost 2 bases, V lost 5 bases, and 2 bases had no gene match. In germline, CDR1 is LNHDA, CDR2 SQIVND (reference sequence). The CDR3 consists of 14 residues. CDR3 sequence reads: CASSSGQGNYGYTF. The CDR3 nucleotides read TGTGCCAGTAGTTCGGGACAGGGGAACTATGGCTACACCTTC.

The chain combines TRBV5-1 with TRBJ2-7, with D perhaps TRBD1 or TRBD2 (5 bases each). This CDR3 is built from 12 residues. Trimming took off 0 bases at V and 6 bases at J, with 7 bases between the two ends. Germline V gives CDR1 SGHRS, CDR2 YFSETQ. CDR3 sequence reads: CASSLDGTEQYF. The CDR3 DNA sequence: TGCGCCAGCAGCTTGGACGGGACCGAGCAGTACTTC.

The V call is TRBV5-4, the J call TRBJ2-6; D is uncertain. V lost 2 bases and J 0 bases, leaving 6 bases between the germline ends. The CDR3 is 15 residues long. Looked up from germline, CDR1 is SGHNT and CDR2 is YYREEE (reference sequence). In DNA, the CDR3 is TGTGCCAGCAGCTTACGGGTCTCTGGGGCCAACGTCCTGACTTTC. Residues: CASSLRVSGANVLTF.